This T cell receptor beta chain comes out of a study of shared clonotypes between healthy human individuals. The wider study: The cohort comprised a couple of women and a few men. Their ages spanned 18 to 49 years.

In germline, CDR1 is LNHDA, CDR2 SQIVND (reference sequence). Trimming pared 6 bases from V and 0 bases from J, leaving 21 bases between. This CDR3 comprises 19 residues. TCRdb's copy holds only in-frame clones and misses some; the assay was immunoSEQ multiplex PCR. The table lists some 1.5 million clones, roughly 95% of them singletons. The clonotype was recovered from a young man in good health. The sequencing sample was made of naive CD4+ T cells sorted from blood. The subset was: CD45RA+ positively selected. This rearrangement joins TRBV19 to TRBJ2-6; TRBD1 might be the D (6 bases). CDR3 sequence reads: CASSPLRGQRISGANVLTF. As DNA, the CDR3 is TGTGCCAGTAGCCCGTTAAGAGGACAGAGGATCTCTGGGGCCAACGTCCTGACTTTC.